The T cell receptor (beta chain) under discussion was sequenced for a study of shared clonotypes between healthy human individuals (dated by TCRdb to about 2020). The study in broad terms: A few men and a couple of women, aged 18 to 49 years, made up the cohort. For each donor, three plates each were used for CD4 naive and CD4 memory, two plates were used for CD8 naive, and one plate was used for CD8 memory. The study deeply sequenced blood TCR repertoires of about 5 healthy adults to estimate repertoire size and the extent of clonotype sharing between individuals. To increase sequencing depth and limit assay-specific biases, TCR repertoire library preparation and sequencing were carried out by different laboratories using diverse techniques. Leukapheresis yielded between about 0.8 and 9.5 billion PBMCs per donor. Study-level results and caveats: Across a few donors, approximately 4.9% of naive CD4, around 3.3% of naive CD8, about 2.3% of memory CD4, and under 0.45% of memory CD8 clonotypes were shared. Only blood was sampled, and tissue TCR repertoires likely differ from those in blood. Pairwise subsampling indicated that sequencing depth was expected to affect the degree of clonotype sharing among donors. The genetic and exposure-history diversity represented was limited by the small number of donors. Incomplete sequencing was indicated by rarefaction of sorted-subset datasets, despite the large sequencing depth. Clonotypes shared by all four sorted-subset donors showed higher generation probabilities than non-shared clonotypes. Larger estimated clonotype richness was generally found for naive subsets than for memory subsets.

CD8 naive samples consisted of CD45RO-negative cells that were positively selected for CCR7, yielding a CD45RA+CCR7+ population without TemRA cells. Donors were healthy HIV-negative adults with no recently reported acute infections or vaccinations. Every donor was a Caucasian adult living in Nashville, Tennessee, USA. Blood was collected by leukapheresis, and PBMCs were isolated by Ficoll-Histopaque density gradient centrifugation and then cryopreserved in liquid nitrogen vapor phase. Purity and quantity of every magnetically sorted T cell population were checked by analytical flow cytometry. Genomic DNA was isolated from each sorted fraction and quantified by UV absorbance on a Nanodrop 2000c. CDR1 MGHRA and CDR2 YSYEKL were looked up in the germline V gene. There are 12 amino acids in the CDR3, from cysteine to phenylalanine inclusive. Here the CDR3 DNA is all that survives: 36 bases in frame from base 1. The junction carries 3 bases between V and J, which are trimmed by 0 bases and 4 bases respectively.

This clone was detected a few times. Its specific antigen is unknown. No base qualities exist here, and no much larger clone lies one base off it. Using the deep immunoSEQ assay, multiplex PCR amplified TCR CDR3 regions from genomic DNA. Extracted genomic DNA from each cell subset was distributed evenly across all wells of several immunoSEQ 96-well plates, and each plate was treated as a replicate. For sorted subsets, each replicate PCR was loaded with 150 to 250 ng genomic DNA, equivalent to 25,000 to 30,000 T cell genomes. Purified libraries were quantified with a Qubit 3.0 fluorometer, sized on a Bioanalyzer 2100, and re-quantified with the KAPA Library Quantification kit. A separate single-read 150-cycle Illumina NextSeq 550 flow cell was used to sequence each immunoSEQ 96-well plate. The paper's processing steps were these. Because the immunoSEQ output held only junctional sequences and lacked quality scores, the filtering could not match the filtering applied to full-length reads. Sequences were annotated with PyIR, a Python wrapper for IgBLAST v1.9, and V/J genes and CDR3 were assigned using IMGT germline references. Reads were removed for weak V/J assignments (E-value above 1e-6), missing CDR3, stop codons, out-of-frame junctions, or ambiguous translated residues. A V3J clonotype was defined by an identical inferred V gene, J gene, and CDR3 amino acid sequence. The percentage overlap between two repertoires was calculated by dividing the number of shared unique clonotypes by the size of the smaller repertoire. Three approaches were used to assess repertoire richness: RTK rarefaction, the Chao1 estimator, and Recon v2.1 estimates of unobserved clonotypes. Generation probabilities were computed with OLGA for all TCRbeta clonotypes obtained by the gDNA method from four donors. Drawn from immuneACCESS, this table holds only the in-frame rearrangements with V and J called that TCRdb kept. Clones are partly lost; checked studies trace under half to an unresolved V gene and leave the rest unexplained. D and trimming were read from the DNA, whereas the V and J calls and clone size are those reported in that table. In this sample the table shows around 2,100,000 clones, about 95% of which occur a single time. The biggest ten clones account for approximately 1.2% of the sample.

This clonotype originated in a man between 18 and 29 years old in good health. Sequenced: naive CD8+ T cells sorted from blood. The cell subset or site label here, explained by the study, means: CD45RA+CCR7+. The chain uses TRBV4-1 and TRBJ1-2; the D gene cannot be named for sure. The DNA reads TGCGCCAGCAGCCAAGATGGCTATGGCTACACCTTC. Its translation is CASSQDGYGYTF.